Reported below is one T cell receptor beta chain. Generated by immunoSEQ multiplex PCR, the TCRdb table keeps only in-frame clones and is missing some. Of 200,000 to 300,000 clones in the sample, 86% are singletons; the top ten hold roughly 9.8%. These data belong to a study of blood T cell repertoires in COVID-19. Study as a whole: Acute and convalescent COVID-19 samples came from the United States, Italy and Spain. Nucleic acid was either cDNA or gDNA, and it came from T cells, B-cell-depleted T cells, or PBMCs.

Germline V gene data show CDR1 as SGHTA and CDR2 as FQGNSA. Between the trimmed V and J ends, which lost 5 bases and 4 bases, there was a span of 21 bases. CDR3 length equals 17 residues. The receptor's source is a man aged 35 to 55 who had recovered from COVID-19. Material: peripheral blood. This chain connects TRBV7-2 to TRBJ1-3; D is unresolved. CDR3 loop: CASSPFTERRSGNTIYF. The CDR3 coding sequence is TGTGCCAGCAGCCCATTCACGGAGAGGAGGTCGGGAAACACCATATATTTT.